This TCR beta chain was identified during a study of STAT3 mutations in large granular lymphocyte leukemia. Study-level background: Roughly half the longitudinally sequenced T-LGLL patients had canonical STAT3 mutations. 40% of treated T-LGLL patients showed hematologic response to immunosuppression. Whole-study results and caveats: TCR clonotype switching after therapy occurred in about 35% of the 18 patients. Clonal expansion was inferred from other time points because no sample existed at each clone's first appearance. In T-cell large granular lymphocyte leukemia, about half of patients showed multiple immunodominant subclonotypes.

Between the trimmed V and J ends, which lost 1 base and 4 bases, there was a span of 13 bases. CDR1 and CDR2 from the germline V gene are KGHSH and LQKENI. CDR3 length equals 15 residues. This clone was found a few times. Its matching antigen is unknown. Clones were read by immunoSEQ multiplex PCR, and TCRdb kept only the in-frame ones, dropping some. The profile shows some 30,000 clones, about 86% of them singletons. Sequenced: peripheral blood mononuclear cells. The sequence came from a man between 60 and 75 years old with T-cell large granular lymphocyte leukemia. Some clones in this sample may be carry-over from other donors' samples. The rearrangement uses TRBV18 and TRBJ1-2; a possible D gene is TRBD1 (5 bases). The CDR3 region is CASSPQGRAAYGYTF. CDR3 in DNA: TGTGCCAGCTCACCACAGGGCAGGGCCGCCTATGGCTACACCTTC.